This T cell receptor beta chain emerged from a study of early stage breast cancer tumors. The wider study: ER+/PR+/HER2- status applied to twelve of 16 invasive breast tumors. Roughly 9.6-fold was the mean read coverage per sample. Overall study results and limits: Enriched TCRB sequences shared across patients were mostly commonly generated sequences.

This clone showed up just a few times. What it binds is unknown. Each sample had two DNA replicates, around 0.53 ug blood or about 1.5 ug tissue. This table comes from immunoSEQ multiplex PCR, and its TCRdb copy is limited to in-frame clones, with some not included. The table shows about 31,000 clones, with roughly four fifths occurring only once. Germline trimming cut 4 bases from V and 6 bases from J; bases unmatched to any gene: 13. The CDR3 runs to 15 residues. Germline assignment: CDR1 SGHNT and CDR2 YYREEE (reference sequence). The clonotype was recovered from a person aged 30-39 years with breast cancer. What was sequenced was breast tumor tissue. The V and J genes are TRBV5-4 and TRBJ2-7, with 7 positions matching TRBD2. CDR3 nucleotide sequence: TGTGCCAGCAGCACCGGACTAGTTGAGGCAAGCGAGCAGTACTTC. Translated: CASSTGLVEASEQYF.